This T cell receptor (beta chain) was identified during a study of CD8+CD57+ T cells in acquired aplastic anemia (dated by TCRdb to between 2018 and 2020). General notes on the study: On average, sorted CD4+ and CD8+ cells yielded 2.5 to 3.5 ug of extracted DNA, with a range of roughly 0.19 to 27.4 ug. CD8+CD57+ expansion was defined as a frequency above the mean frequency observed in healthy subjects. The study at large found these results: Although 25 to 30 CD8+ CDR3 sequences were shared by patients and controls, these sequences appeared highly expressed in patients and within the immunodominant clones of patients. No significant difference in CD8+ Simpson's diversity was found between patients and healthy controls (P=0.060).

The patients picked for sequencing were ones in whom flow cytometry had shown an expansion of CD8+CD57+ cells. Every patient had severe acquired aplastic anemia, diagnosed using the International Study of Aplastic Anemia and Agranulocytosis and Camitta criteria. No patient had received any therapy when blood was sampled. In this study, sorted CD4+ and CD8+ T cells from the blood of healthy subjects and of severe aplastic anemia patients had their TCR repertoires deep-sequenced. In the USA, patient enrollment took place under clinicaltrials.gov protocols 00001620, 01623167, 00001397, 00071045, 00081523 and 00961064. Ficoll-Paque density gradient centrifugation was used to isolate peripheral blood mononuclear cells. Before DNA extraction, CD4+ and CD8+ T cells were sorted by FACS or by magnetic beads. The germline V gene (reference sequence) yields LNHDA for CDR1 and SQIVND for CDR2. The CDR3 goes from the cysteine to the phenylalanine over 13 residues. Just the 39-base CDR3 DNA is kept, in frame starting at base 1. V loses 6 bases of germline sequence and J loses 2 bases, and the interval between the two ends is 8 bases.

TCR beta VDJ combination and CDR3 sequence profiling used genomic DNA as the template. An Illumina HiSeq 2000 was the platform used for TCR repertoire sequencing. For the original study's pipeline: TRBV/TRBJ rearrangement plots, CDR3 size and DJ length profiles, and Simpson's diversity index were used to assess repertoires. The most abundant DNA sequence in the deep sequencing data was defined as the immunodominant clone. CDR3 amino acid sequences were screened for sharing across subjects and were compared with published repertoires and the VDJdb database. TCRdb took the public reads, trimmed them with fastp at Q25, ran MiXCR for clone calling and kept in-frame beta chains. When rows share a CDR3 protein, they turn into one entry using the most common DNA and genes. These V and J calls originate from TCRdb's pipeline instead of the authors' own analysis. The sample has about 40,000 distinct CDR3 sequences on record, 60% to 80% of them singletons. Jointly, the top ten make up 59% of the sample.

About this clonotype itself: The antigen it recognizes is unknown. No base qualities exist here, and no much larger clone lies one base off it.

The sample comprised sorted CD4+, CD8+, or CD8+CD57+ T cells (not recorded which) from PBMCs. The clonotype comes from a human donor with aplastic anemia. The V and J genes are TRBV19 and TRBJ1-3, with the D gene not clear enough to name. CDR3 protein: CASSPLAGNTIYF. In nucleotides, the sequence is TGTGCCAGTAGCCCTTTGGCTGGAAACACCATATATTTT. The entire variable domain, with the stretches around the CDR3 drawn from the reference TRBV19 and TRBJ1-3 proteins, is DGGITQSPKYLFRKEGQNVTLSCEQNLNHDAMYWYRQDPGQGLRLIYYSQIVNDFQKGDIAEGYSVSREKKESFPLTVTSAQKNPTAFYLCASSPLAGNTIYFGEGSWLTVV.